The 13 T cell receptor beta chains below all came from one sample that was sequenced in a study of blood T cell repertoires in COVID-19. Assay used: immunoSEQ multiplex PCR; TCRdb lists only in-frame clones, some missing. Among 250,000 to 300,000 clones listed, approximately 88% were seen once. Specimen: PBMCs or T cells enriched from blood (not recorded which). The receptors come from a woman aged 25 to 39 who had recovered from COVID-19.

This clone was observed a few times. V is TRBV6-5 and J is TRBJ2-1; the D is unclear. Germline CDR1 is MNHEY and CDR2 is SVGAGI. Trimming removed 4 bases at V and 10 bases at J, with 5 bases between. The CDR3 length is 10 residues. CDR3: CASSSREQFF. The CDR3 DNA sequence: TGTGCCAGCAGTTCTCGGGAGCAGTTCTTC.

The CDR3 DNA sequence: TGTGCCAGTAGCCCTGACACTTACCACCACGGGGAGCTGTTTTTT. It encodes CASSPDTYHHGELFF. The J gene is TRBJ2-2, the V gene TRBV19, with D uncertain. The V and J ends lost 6 bases and 7 bases respectively, with 18 bases between them. Germline V CDR1 and CDR2: LNHDA, SQIVND (reference sequence). CDR3 size: 15 residues.

V usage is TRBV7-9 and J usage is TRBJ2-2, with 8 bases lining up with TRBD2. J lost 4 bases, V lost 2 bases, and 3 bases had no gene match. Germline CDR1 SEHNR, CDR2 FQNEAQ (reference sequence). The CDR3 runs 15 residues. The CDR3 DNA follows: TGTGCCAGCAGCTTACACGCGGGAGGCACCGGGGAGCTGTTTTTT. It codes for CASSLHAGGTGELFF.

The chain carries TRBV5-1 and TRBJ1-6, with TRBD1 matching over 10 bases. The CDR3 is made up of 15 amino acids. The V gene's germline CDR1 is SGHRS and CDR2 YFSETQ. V dropped 4 bases and J dropped 10; count of bases not matched to a gene: 8. The CDR3 is CASSGRTGGYSPLHF. The DNA of the CDR3 is TGCGCCAGCAGCGGCAGGACAGGGGGATACTCACCCCTCCACTTT.

The CDR3 reads CASSVVPTDSPLHF. The CDR3 nucleotides are TGTGCCAGCAGCGTAGTCCCGACAGATTCACCCCTCCACTTT. The V gene is TRBV9, the J gene TRBJ1-6; weak D call: TRBD1 (5 bases). The CDR3 has 14 residues. The V end lost 0 bases, the J end lost 8 bases, and 9 bases lay between the germline ends. Germline V gene data show CDR1 as SGDLS and CDR2 as YYNGEE. The full variable domain, with the rest looked up from reference TRBV9 and TRBJ1-6, is DSGVTQTPKHLITATGQRVTLRCSPRSGDLSVYWYQQSLDQGLQFLIQYYNGEERAKGNILERFSAQQFPDLHSELNLSSLELGDSALYFCASSVVPTDSPLHFGNGTRLTVT.

The chain has TRBV7-2 and TRBJ2-7; D perhaps matches TRBD1 (5 bases). The length of the CDR3 is 14 residues. Trimming pared 5 bases from V and 4 bases from J, leaving 15 bases between. CDR1 SGHTA and CDR2 FQGNSA come from the germline V gene. CDR3 region: CASSQGSRGYEQYF. The CDR3 DNA sequence: TGTGCCAGCAGCCAGGGATCGCGAGGTTACGAGCAGTACTTC.

The chain recombines TRBV5-6 with TRBJ1-1; D is undetermined. The CDR3 consists of 14 residues. Germline V CDR1 and CDR2: SGHDT, YYEEEE. V was shortened by 4 bases and J by 1 base, with 11 bases between the two germline ends. The CDR3 bases are TGTGCCAGCAGCACTCGAGGCAGGAACACTGAAGCTTTCTTT. Translation gives CASSTRGRNTEAFF.

The gene calls are TRBV19 and TRBJ2-3, with 7 positions matching TRBD2. Germline-derived CDR1 and CDR2 are LNHDA and SQIVND (reference sequence). The V and J ends lost 7 bases and 5 bases, in that order; junction bases with no gene match: 9. The CDR3 spans 14 residues. In nucleotides, the CDR3 is TGTGCCAGTAAGGACGGGGGGTTCATAGATACGCAGTATTTT. Its protein is CASKDGGFIDTQYF. Filled out from reference TRBV19 and TRBJ2-3, the complete variable domain reads DGGITQSPKYLFRKEGQNVTLSCEQNLNHDAMYWYRQDPGQGLRLIYYSQIVNDFQKGDIAEGYSVSREKKESFPLTVTSAQKNPTAFYLCASKDGGFIDTQYFGPGTRLTVL.

The sample holds one count of this clone. This chain joins TRBV5-1 and TRBJ1-2; 7 nucleotides line up with TRBD1. The V gene's germline CDR1 is SGHRS and CDR2 YFSETQ. With 0 bases clipped from V and 5 bases from J, the junction kept 4 bases outside the gene matches. The CDR3 extends over 14 amino acids. The CDR3 here is CASSLEARGYGYTF. The CDR3 DNA is TGCGCCAGCAGCTTGGAAGCCAGGGGGTATGGCTACACCTTC.

The chain couples TRBV4-1 to TRBJ2-5, with unresolved D. The V end lost 1 base, the J end lost 4 bases, and 7 bases lay between the germline ends. This CDR3 is 13 amino acids long. Germline V lookup: CDR1 MGHRA, CDR2 YSYEKL. The CDR3 region has the DNA TGCGCCAGCAGCCAAGTGAGGTTAGAGACCCAGTACTTC. This encodes CASSQVRLETQYF.

This sequence joins TRBV5-6 and TRBJ1-2, with D hard to call. The V and J ends lost 4 bases and 7 bases respectively, with 11 bases between them. The length of the CDR3 is 12 residues. Per the germline V gene, CDR1 is SGHDT and CDR2 is YYEEEE. CDR3 sequence: CASSTRVRGYTF. CDR3 coding DNA: TGTGCCAGCAGCACGAGGGTACGTGGCTACACCTTC.

V gene TRBV9 combines with J gene TRBJ1-6; D is possibly TRBD1 (6 bases). The CDR3 contains 14 residues. Germline values: CDR1 SGDLS, CDR2 YYNGEE. V lost 0 bases, J lost 8 bases, and 9 bases lay in between. The CDR3 sequence: CASSVGDTDSPLHF. DNA for the CDR3: TGTGCCAGCAGCGTAGGGGACACTGATTCACCCCTCCACTTT.

This clone was counted between two and nine times. The chain has TRBV23-1 and TRBJ2-1; 8 bases match TRBD2. TRBV23-1 is an ORF; its function is uncertain. Trimming took 6 bases from V and 6 from J; bases not matched to a gene: 1. The CDR3 length is 12 residues. CDR3 bases: TGCGCCAGCAGAGGGACTAGCAATGAGCAGTTCTTC. Translation gives CASRGTSNEQFF.